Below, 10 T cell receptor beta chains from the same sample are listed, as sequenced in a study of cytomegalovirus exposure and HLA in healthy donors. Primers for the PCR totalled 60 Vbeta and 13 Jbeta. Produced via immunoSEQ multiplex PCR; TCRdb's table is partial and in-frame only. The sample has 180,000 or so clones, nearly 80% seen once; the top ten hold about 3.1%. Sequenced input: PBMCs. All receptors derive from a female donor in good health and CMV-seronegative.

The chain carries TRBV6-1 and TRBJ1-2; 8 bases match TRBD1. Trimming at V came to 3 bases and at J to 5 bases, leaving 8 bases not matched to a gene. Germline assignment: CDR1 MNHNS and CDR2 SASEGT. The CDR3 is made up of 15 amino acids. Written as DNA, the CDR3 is TGTGCCAGCAGTGAGGACAGGGCGGGGGCGTATGGCTACACCTTC. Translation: CASSEDRAGAYGYTF.

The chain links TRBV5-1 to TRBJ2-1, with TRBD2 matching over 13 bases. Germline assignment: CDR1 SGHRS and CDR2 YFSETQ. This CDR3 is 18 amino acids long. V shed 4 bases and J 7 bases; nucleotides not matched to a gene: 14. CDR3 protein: CASSPRTSGRGVGNEQFF. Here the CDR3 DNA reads TGCGCCAGCAGCCCTCGGACTAGCGGGAGAGGGGTGGGAAATGAGCAGTTCTTC.

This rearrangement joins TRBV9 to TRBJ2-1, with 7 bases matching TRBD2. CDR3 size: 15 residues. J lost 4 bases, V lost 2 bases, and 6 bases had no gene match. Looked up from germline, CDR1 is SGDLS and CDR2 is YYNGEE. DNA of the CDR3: TGTGCCAGCAGCGTCAACGGGGAGGGGTACAATGAGCAGTTCTTC. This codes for CASSVNGEGYNEQFF.

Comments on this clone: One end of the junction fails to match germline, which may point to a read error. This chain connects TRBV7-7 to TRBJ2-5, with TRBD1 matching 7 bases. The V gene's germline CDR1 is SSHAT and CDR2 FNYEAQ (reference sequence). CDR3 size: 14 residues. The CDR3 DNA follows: TGTGCTAGCAGCTTGACAGGGTCGGAAGAGACCCAGTACTTC. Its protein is CASSLTGSEETQYF.

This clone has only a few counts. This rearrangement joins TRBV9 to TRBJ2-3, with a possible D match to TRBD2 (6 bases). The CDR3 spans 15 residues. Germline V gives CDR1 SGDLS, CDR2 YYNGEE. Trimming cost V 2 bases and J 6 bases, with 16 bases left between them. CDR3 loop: CASSVGTGPWDTQYF. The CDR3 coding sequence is TGTGCCAGCAGCGTCGGGACTGGCCCCTGGGATACGCAGTATTTT.

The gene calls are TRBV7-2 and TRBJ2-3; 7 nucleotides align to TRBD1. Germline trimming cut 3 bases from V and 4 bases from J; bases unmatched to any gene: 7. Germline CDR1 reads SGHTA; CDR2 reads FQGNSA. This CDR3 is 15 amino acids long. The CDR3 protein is CASSFDRVGADTQYF. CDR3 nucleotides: TGTGCCAGCAGCTTTGACAGGGTTGGGGCAGATACGCAGTATTTT.

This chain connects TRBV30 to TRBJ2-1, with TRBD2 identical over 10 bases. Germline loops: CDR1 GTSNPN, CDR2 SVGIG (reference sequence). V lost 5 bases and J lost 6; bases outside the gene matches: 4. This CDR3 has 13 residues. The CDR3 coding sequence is TGTGCCTGGGAGCGGGAGGGTTTCAATGAGCAGTTCTTC. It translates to CAWEREGFNEQFF.

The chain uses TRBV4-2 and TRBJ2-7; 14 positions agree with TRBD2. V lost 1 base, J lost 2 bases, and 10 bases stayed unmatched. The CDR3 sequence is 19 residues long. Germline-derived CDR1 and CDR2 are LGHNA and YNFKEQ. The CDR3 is CASSQATSGRAPRTYEQYF. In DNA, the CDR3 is TGTGCCAGCAGCCAAGCGACTAGCGGGAGGGCCCCCAGGACCTACGAGCAGTACTTC.

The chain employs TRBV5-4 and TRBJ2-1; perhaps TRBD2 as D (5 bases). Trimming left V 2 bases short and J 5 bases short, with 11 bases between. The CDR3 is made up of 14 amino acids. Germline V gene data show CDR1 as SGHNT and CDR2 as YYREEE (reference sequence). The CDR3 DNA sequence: TGTGCCAGCAGCTTCTCCAGCGGAGACAATGAGCAGTTCTTC. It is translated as CASSFSSGDNEQFF.

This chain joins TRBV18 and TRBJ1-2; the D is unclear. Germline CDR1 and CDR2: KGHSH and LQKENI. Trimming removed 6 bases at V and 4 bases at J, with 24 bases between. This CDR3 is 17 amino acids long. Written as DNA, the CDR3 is TGTGCCAGCTCCGAAGGGAGCGCGGGAGCGGGAGCCTATGGCTACACCTTC. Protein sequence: CASSEGSAGAGAYGYTF.